The 24 T cell receptor beta chains listed next were all sequenced from one sample in a study of T cells after yellow fever vaccination. Each CDR3 protein gets one entry after TCRdb re-called the 5' RACE reads with MiXCR. The sample contains about 360,000 distinct CDR3 sequences, around 6.4% of which appear only once. The sequencing here drew on PBMCs, taken 5 days after the yellow fever booster vaccination. These receptors were taken from a man between 25 and 39 years old who received the YFV17D yellow fever vaccine.

The chain employs TRBV7-2 and TRBJ2-1; D might be TRBD2 (6 bases). Germline assignment: CDR1 SGHTA and CDR2 FQGNSA. V lost 8 bases, J lost 2 bases, and 16 bases lay in between. The CDR3 extends over 15 amino acids. In nucleotides, the CDR3 is TGTGCCAGCGTCCAAGGGACTCTGCCCTACAATGAGCAGTTCTTC. Translation gives CASVQGTLPYNEQFF.

V gene TRBV5-4 combines with J gene TRBJ1-2; tentatively, D is TRBD1 (6 bases). V was cut by 2 bases and J by 5 bases, with 16 bases left in between. The V gene's germline CDR1 is SGHNT and CDR2 YYREEE (reference sequence). This CDR3 region has 15 residues. The CDR3 sequence is CASSFSGQRGYGYTF. The CDR3 DNA follows: TGTGCCAGCAGCTTCTCCGGACAGCGGGGTTATGGCTACACCTTC.

This clonotype was observed many times. The V gene is TRBV5-1, the J gene TRBJ2-5, with D uncertain. The CDR3 has 13 amino acids. Germline V CDR1 and CDR2: SGHRS, YFSETQ. Trimming shortened V by 3 bases and J by 1 base, and 7 bases separated the two germline ends. In DNA, the CDR3 is TGCGCCAGCAGCTGGACCTTCCAAGAGACCCAGTACTTC. This translates into CASSWTFQETQYF. The whole variable domain, filled in from reference TRBV5-1 and TRBJ2-5, reads KAGVTQTPRYLIKTRGQQVTLSCSPISGHRSVSWYQQTPGQGLQFLFEYFSETQRNKGNFPGRFSGRQFSNSRSEMNVSTLELGDSALYLCASSWTFQETQYFGPGTRLLVL.

This clonotype showed up just a few times. The chain links TRBV6-2 or TRBV6-3 to TRBJ2-7, with a weak D call TRBD1 (5 bases). V was trimmed by 4 bases and J by 2 bases, leaving 6 bases between them. The CDR3 runs to 12 residues. Germline V CDR1 and CDR2: MNHEY, SVGEGT. CDR3 coding DNA: TGTGCCAGCAGTTGGGGCCCCTACGAGCAGTACTTC. Translated: CASSWGPYEQYF.

This rearrangement joins TRBV19 to TRBJ2-3; D may be TRBD2 (6 bases). V lost 3 bases to trimming and J lost 4 bases, with 14 bases between them. CDR3 size: 15 residues. Germline V gene data show CDR1 as LNHDA and CDR2 as SQIVND (reference sequence). The CDR3 nucleotides are TGTGCCAGTAGTATGGAGGGGAGAAGGGCAGATACGCAGTATTTT. Protein: CASSMEGRRADTQYF. The full variable domain, in which reference TRBV19 and TRBJ2-3 provide the parts outside the CDR3, is DGGITQSPKYLFRKEGQNVTLSCEQNLNHDAMYWYRQDPGQGLRLIYYSQIVNDFQKGDIAEGYSVSREKKESFPLTVTSAQKNPTAFYLCASSMEGRRADTQYFGPGTRLTVL.

J is TRBJ1-2 and V is TRBV18; D is undetermined. The germline V and J ends were trimmed by 3 bases and 8 bases, with 16 bases remaining between them. Looked up from germline, CDR1 is KGHSH and CDR2 is LQKENI. This CDR3 comprises 14 residues. Written as DNA, the CDR3 is TGTGCCAGCTCACCGACCCTCTCCGAAGGAGGCTACACCTTC. Residues: CASSPTLSEGGYTF.

This clonotype was observed at least ten times. The V call is TRBV20-1, the J call TRBJ2-7; TRBD2 might be the D (6 bases). The CDR3 is made up of 12 amino acids. V was trimmed by 2 bases and J by 9 bases, leaving 14 bases between them. Germline CDR1 and CDR2: DFQATT and SNEGSKA (reference sequence). CDR3 region: CSARQDYAGQYF. In DNA form, the CDR3 reads TGCAGTGCTAGACAGGACTACGCTGGGCAGTACTTC.

This clonotype was found a few times. The CDR3 spells CASSSGGGGANVLTF. The DNA of the CDR3 is TGCGCCAGCAGTTCAGGGGGCGGTGGGGCCAACGTCCTGACTTTC. The chain links TRBV5-1 to TRBJ2-6; 8 bases line up with TRBD1. V shed 5 bases and J 3 bases; nucleotides not matched to a gene: 4. The CDR3 loop spans 15 amino acids. Germline V lookup: CDR1 SGHRS, CDR2 YFSETQ.

The V and J genes are TRBV6-1 and TRBJ1-2, with D perhaps matching TRBD1 (6 bases). Trimming shortened V by 10 bases and J by 5 bases, and 17 bases separated the two germline ends. There are 13 residues in the CDR3. CDR1 MNHNS and CDR2 SASEGT come from the germline V gene. In nucleotides, the CDR3 is TGTGCCACCGATGCGGGGGGCTCATATGGCTACACCTTC. Its protein is CATDAGGSYGYTF.

In this sample, this clonotype turned up many times. The rearrangement joins TRBV18 to TRBJ2-3; D not certain. V was trimmed by 2 bases and J by 2 bases, leaving 5 bases between them. The CDR3 length is 13 residues. Germline CDR1 is KGHSH and CDR2 is LQKENI. This chain's CDR3 is CASSPGVTDTQYF. CDR3 DNA sequence: TGTGCCAGCTCACCAGGGGTCACAGATACGCAGTATTTT. Full variable domain (rest looked up from reference TRBV18 and TRBJ2-3): NAGVMQNPRHLVRRRGQEARLRCSPMKGHSHVYWYRQLPEEGLKFMVYLQKENIIDESGMPKERFSAEFPKEGPSILRIQQVVRGDSAAYFCASSPGVTDTQYFGPGTRLTVL.

This clonotype has at least ten counts. The chain combines TRBV12-3 or TRBV12-4 with TRBJ2-1; either TRBD1 or TRBD2 may fit D (5 bases each). The V end was cut by 5 bases, the J end by 4 bases, with 18 bases between. The CDR3 is 16 amino acids. The CDR3: CASSPPRGSRYNEQFF. Written as DNA, the CDR3 is TGTGCCAGCAGTCCCCCCCGGGGCTCCAGATACAATGAGCAGTTCTTC.

At least ten counts were recorded for this clonotype. The chain joins TRBV5-1 to TRBJ2-2; no reliable D call. V was pared by 1 base and J by 2 bases, with 9 bases between. The germline V gene has CDR1 SGHRS and CDR2 YFSETQ. The CDR3 has 15 residues. The CDR3 sequence is CASSLLEANTGELFF. Here the CDR3 DNA reads TGCGCCAGCAGCTTGTTAGAAGCCAACACCGGGGAGCTGTTTTTT.

This clonotype was observed many times. The V call is TRBV9, the J call TRBJ2-1, with D uncertain. The V and J ends lost 2 bases and 7 bases respectively, with 13 bases between them. Germline CDR1 SGDLS, CDR2 YYNGEE. CDR3 length: 14 amino acids. CDR3 sequence reads: CASSVLSSENEQFF. Here the CDR3 DNA reads TGTGCCAGCAGCGTTCTCTCTTCCGAGAATGAGCAGTTCTTC.

Only a few counts were recorded for this clonotype. The junction departs from germline at one end; a sequencing error may be responsible. The chain carries TRBV7-2 and TRBJ2-5; tentatively, D is TRBD2 (5 bases). In germline, CDR1 is SGHTA, CDR2 FQGNSA. The CDR3 length is 13 residues. The CDR3 spells CDSSLTGGETQYF. In nucleotides, the CDR3 is TGTGACAGCAGCTTAACGGGCGGGGAGACCCAGTACTTC.

V usage is TRBV29-1 and J usage is TRBJ1-2; D may be TRBD1 (6 bases). The germline CDR1 and CDR2 sequences are SQVTM and ANQGSEA. This CDR3 has 12 residues. V lost 6 bases to trimming and J lost 6 bases, with 14 bases between them. CDR3 DNA: TGCAGCGTGTTTACAGGGACGGATGGCTACACCTTC. It specifies CSVFTGTDGYTF.

This clonotype was counted ten times or more. The V gene is TRBV24-1, the J gene TRBJ2-2; D gene uncertain. Germline CDR1 KGHDR, CDR2 SFDVKD. V lost 0 bases and J 4 bases, leaving 5 bases between the germline ends. The CDR3 contains 14 residues. The CDR3 DNA follows: TGTGCCACCAGTGATTTGACAGCCACCGGGGAGCTGTTTTTT. It translates to CATSDLTATGELFF.

This clonotype was counted ten times or more. CDR3 bases: TGTGCCAGCAAATCCGGGACAGGGGCTGTCAATGAGCAGTTCTTC. It specifies CASKSGTGAVNEQFF. The chain joins TRBV6-2 or TRBV6-3 to TRBJ2-1, with 10 bases lining up with TRBD1. The J segment lost 6 bases and the V segment lost 7 bases, leaving 9 bases of the junction unmatched. CDR1 and CDR2 (germline): MNHEY, SVGEGT. The CDR3 contains 15 residues.

This clonotype came up a few times. CDR3 loop: CASSSATSGRSYNEQFF. CDR3 nucleotide sequence: TGTGCCAGCAGCTCCGCGACTAGCGGGAGGTCCTACAATGAGCAGTTCTTC. The chain is built from TRBV7-2 and TRBJ2-1; 13 bases match TRBD2. The CDR3 sequence is 17 residues long. Germline V lookup: CDR1 SGHTA, CDR2 FQGNSA. The junction had 4 bases not matched to a gene; V was cut back by 4 bases and J by 1 base.

Only one count was recorded for this clonotype. The V call is TRBV3-1, the J call TRBJ2-7, with a possible D match to TRBD1 (6 bases). The V end was cut by 0 bases, the J end by 5 bases, with 20 bases between. The germline gives CDR1 LGHDT, CDR2 YNNKEL (reference sequence). The CDR3 runs to 17 residues. The CDR3 DNA reads as TGTGCCAGCAGCCAAGATTACCGGAACAGGGTCCTCGACGAGCAGTACTTC. Amino acid sequence: CASSQDYRNRVLDEQYF.

This clonotype has a count of ten or more. The chain uses TRBV5-1 and TRBJ2-4, with D possibly TRBD1 on 5 matching bases. The CDR3 length is 16 residues. Germline values: CDR1 SGHRS, CDR2 YFSETQ. Trimming shortened V by 4 bases and J by 2 bases, and 16 bases separated the two germline ends. CDR3 sequence reads: CASSPGHTETKNIQYF. In DNA, the CDR3 is TGCGCCAGCAGCCCAGGACACACCGAGACCAAAAACATTCAGTACTTC.

With regard to this clonotype: The junction differs from germline at one of its ends, possibly a read error. The chain employs TRBV30 and TRBJ2-2; D gene ambiguous. This CDR3 has 14 amino acids. The germline CDR1 and CDR2 sequences are GTSNPN and SVGIG (reference sequence). DNA of the CDR3: TGTGCCTGGAGTGCTAGTCTCAACACCTGGGAGCTGTTTTTT. It encodes CAWSASLNTWELFF.

The chain employs TRBV7-9 and TRBJ2-6; D remains ambiguous. In germline, CDR1 is SEHNR, CDR2 FQNEAQ (reference sequence). The CDR3 is 15 residues long. V shed 5 bases and J shed 2 bases, with 10 bases lying between them. The CDR3 nucleotides are TGTGCCAGCAGCCCCTCGGGTGCTGGGGCCAACGTCCTGACTTTC. Protein product: CASSPSGAGANVLTF.

The chain has TRBV19 and TRBJ2-1; perhaps D is TRBD1 or TRBD2 (5 bases each). Germline V CDR1 and CDR2: LNHDA, SQIVND (reference sequence). The CDR3 runs 12 residues. V lost 7 bases and J 4 bases, leaving 8 bases between the germline ends. Here the CDR3 reads CASMRGYNEQFF. CDR3 bases: TGTGCCAGTATGAGGGGTTACAATGAGCAGTTCTTC.

CDR3 in amino acids: CAIRDSSYNSPLHF. In DNA, the CDR3 is TGTGCCATCAGGGACAGCTCCTATAATTCACCCCTCCACTTT. The J gene is TRBJ1-6, the V gene TRBV10-3; possibly TRBD1 for D (6 bases). The CDR3 sequence is 14 residues long. The germline gives CDR1 ENHRY, CDR2 SYGVKD. V was trimmed by 6 bases and J by 0 bases, leaving 6 bases between them.